This T cell receptor beta chain was documented in a study of blood T cell repertoires in COVID-19. The assay was immunoSEQ multiplex PCR, and TCRdb's table has in-frame clones only and misses some. This repertoire shows about 82,000 clones, more than 85% found once; its top ten account for roughly 1%. CDR3 length: 14 residues. CDR1 LGHDT and CDR2 YNNKEL come from the germline V gene (reference sequence). V lost 3 bases and J lost 6, with 13 bases in between. Sequenced material: PBMCs or T cells enriched from blood (not recorded which). The sequence came from a woman between 45 and 65 years old with acute COVID-19. The chain recombines TRBV3-1 (or the pseudogene TRBV3-2) with TRBJ2-3; D not certain. The CDR3 here is CASSHWLAADTQYF. In DNA, the CDR3 is TGTGCCAGCAGCCACTGGCTGGCGGCGGATACGCAGTATTTT.